This T cell receptor (beta chain) was documented in a study of radiation and T cells in renal cell carcinoma. Time point indicated: blood 4 weeks post-SBRT, at nephrectomy. The treatment denotes: 15 Gy SBRT to primary tumor, nephrectomy 4 weeks later. This table comes from immunoSEQ multiplex PCR, and its TCRdb copy is limited to in-frame clones, with some not included. The table includes around 170,000 clones, around 89% detected once. The V gene's germline CDR1 is SGHTA and CDR2 FQGTGA. The CDR3 runs 15 residues. Deletions cut 6 bases from V and 5 bases from J, with 19 bases between. This clonotype originated in a woman between 45 and 65 years old with renal cell carcinoma. This specimen was blood, taken from a patient whose treatment included radiotherapy and nephrectomy. The rearrangement joins TRBV7-3 to TRBJ1-1; tentatively, D is TRBD1 (5 bases). Here the CDR3 DNA reads TGTGCCAGCAGACCCAACATGGGGGTGGGGACTGAAGCTTTCTTT. It specifies CASRPNMGVGTEAFF.